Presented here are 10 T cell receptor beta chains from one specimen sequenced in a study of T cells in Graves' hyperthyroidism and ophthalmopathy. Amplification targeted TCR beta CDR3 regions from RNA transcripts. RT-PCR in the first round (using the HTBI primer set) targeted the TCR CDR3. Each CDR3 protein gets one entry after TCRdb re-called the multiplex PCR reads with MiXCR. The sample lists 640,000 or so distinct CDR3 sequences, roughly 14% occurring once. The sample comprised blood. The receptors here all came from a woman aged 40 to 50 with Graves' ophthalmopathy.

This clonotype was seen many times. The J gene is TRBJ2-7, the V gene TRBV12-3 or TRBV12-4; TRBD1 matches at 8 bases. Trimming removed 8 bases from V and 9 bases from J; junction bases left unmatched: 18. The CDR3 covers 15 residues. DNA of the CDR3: TGTGCCAGCCAACAGGCAGGGGGCGGAATATCATTGCAGTACTTC. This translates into CASQQAGGGISLQYF.

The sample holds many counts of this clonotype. This chain's CDR3 is CASSYGQGARETQYF. Here the CDR3 DNA reads TGTGCCAGCAGTTACGGACAGGGGGCACGAGAGACCCAGTACTTC. The genes are TRBV6-5 and TRBJ2-5; TRBD1 matches at 11 bases. This CDR3 spans 15 amino acids. Germline CDR1 and CDR2: MNHEY and SVGAGI. Unmatched junction bases numbered 3, after V lost 2 bases and J lost 4 bases.

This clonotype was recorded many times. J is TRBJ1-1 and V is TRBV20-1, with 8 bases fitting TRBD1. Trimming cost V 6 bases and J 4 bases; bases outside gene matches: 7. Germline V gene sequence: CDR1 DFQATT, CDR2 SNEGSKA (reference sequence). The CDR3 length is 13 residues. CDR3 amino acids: CSAGRTGSTEAFF. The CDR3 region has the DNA TGCAGTGCCGGTAGGACAGGGAGCACTGAAGCTTTCTTT.

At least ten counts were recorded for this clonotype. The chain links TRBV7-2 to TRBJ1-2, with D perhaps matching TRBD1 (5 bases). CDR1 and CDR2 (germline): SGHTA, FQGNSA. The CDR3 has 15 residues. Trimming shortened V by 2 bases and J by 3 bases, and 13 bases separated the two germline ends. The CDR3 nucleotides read TGTGCCAGCAGCTTATCAGGGCTAAACCACTATGGCTACACCTTC. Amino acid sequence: CASSLSGLNHYGYTF.

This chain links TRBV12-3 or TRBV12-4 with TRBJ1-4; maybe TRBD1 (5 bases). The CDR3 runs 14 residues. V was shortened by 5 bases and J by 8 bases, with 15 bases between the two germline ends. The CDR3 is CASSPQVTGEKLFF. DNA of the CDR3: TGTGCCAGCAGTCCACAGGTTACGGGGGAAAAACTGTTTTTT.

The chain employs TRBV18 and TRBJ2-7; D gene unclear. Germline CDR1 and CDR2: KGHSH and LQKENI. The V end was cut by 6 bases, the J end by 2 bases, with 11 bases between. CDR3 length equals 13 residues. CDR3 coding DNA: TGTGCCAGCTCCCCGAACGGGCCCTACGAGCAGTACTTC. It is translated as CASSPNGPYEQYF.

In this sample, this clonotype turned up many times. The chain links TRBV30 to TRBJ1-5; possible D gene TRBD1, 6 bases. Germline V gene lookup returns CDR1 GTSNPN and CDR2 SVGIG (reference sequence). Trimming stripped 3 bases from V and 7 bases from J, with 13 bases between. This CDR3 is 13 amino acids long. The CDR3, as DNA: TGTGCCTGGAGGCGGGGGCCGGGGCAGCCCCAGCATTTT. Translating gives CAWRRGPGQPQHF. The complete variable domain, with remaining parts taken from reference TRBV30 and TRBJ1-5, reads SQTIHQWPATLVQPVGSPLSLECTVEGTSNPNLYWYRQAAGRGLQLLFYSVGIGQISSEVPQNLSASRPQDRQFILSSKKLLLSDSGFYLCAWRRGPGQPQHFGDGTRLSIL.

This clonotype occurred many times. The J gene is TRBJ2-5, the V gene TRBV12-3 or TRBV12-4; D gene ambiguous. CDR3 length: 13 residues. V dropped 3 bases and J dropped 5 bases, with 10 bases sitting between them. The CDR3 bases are TGTGCCAGCAGTTTTGAACTTTCGGAGACCCAGTACTTC. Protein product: CASSFELSETQYF.

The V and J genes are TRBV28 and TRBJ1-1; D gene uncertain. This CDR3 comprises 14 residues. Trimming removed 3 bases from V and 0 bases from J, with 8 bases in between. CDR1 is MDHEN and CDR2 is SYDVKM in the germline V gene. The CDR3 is CASSFFRMNTEAFF. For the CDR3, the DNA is TGTGCCAGCAGTTTTTTCCGGATGAACACTGAAGCTTTCTTT.

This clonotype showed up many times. CDR3 sequence: CASSYGGDYRNEQYF. In DNA form, the CDR3 reads TGTGCCAGCAGTTATGGAGGGGATTATAGGAACGAGCAGTACTTC. The chain uses TRBV6-5 and TRBJ2-7; D possibly corresponds to TRBD2 (6 bases). Germline CDR1 and CDR2: MNHEY and SVGAGI. Deletions cut 3 bases from V and 5 bases from J, with 17 bases between. The CDR3 sequence is 15 residues long.